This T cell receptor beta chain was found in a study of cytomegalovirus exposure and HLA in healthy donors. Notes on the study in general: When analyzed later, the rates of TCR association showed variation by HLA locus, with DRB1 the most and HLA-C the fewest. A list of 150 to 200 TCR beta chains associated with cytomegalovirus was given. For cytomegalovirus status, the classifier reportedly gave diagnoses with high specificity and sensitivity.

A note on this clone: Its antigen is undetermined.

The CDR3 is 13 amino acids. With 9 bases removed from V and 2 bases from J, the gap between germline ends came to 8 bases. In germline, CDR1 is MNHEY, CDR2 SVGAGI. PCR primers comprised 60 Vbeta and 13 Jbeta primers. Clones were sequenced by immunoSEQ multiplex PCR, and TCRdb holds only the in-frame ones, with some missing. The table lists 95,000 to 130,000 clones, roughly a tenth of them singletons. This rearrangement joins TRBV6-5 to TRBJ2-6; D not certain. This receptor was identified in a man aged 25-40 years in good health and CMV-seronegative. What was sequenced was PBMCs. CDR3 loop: CASSNPGANVLTF. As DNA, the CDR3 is TGTGCCAGTTCTAATCCTGGGGCCAACGTCCTGACTTTC.